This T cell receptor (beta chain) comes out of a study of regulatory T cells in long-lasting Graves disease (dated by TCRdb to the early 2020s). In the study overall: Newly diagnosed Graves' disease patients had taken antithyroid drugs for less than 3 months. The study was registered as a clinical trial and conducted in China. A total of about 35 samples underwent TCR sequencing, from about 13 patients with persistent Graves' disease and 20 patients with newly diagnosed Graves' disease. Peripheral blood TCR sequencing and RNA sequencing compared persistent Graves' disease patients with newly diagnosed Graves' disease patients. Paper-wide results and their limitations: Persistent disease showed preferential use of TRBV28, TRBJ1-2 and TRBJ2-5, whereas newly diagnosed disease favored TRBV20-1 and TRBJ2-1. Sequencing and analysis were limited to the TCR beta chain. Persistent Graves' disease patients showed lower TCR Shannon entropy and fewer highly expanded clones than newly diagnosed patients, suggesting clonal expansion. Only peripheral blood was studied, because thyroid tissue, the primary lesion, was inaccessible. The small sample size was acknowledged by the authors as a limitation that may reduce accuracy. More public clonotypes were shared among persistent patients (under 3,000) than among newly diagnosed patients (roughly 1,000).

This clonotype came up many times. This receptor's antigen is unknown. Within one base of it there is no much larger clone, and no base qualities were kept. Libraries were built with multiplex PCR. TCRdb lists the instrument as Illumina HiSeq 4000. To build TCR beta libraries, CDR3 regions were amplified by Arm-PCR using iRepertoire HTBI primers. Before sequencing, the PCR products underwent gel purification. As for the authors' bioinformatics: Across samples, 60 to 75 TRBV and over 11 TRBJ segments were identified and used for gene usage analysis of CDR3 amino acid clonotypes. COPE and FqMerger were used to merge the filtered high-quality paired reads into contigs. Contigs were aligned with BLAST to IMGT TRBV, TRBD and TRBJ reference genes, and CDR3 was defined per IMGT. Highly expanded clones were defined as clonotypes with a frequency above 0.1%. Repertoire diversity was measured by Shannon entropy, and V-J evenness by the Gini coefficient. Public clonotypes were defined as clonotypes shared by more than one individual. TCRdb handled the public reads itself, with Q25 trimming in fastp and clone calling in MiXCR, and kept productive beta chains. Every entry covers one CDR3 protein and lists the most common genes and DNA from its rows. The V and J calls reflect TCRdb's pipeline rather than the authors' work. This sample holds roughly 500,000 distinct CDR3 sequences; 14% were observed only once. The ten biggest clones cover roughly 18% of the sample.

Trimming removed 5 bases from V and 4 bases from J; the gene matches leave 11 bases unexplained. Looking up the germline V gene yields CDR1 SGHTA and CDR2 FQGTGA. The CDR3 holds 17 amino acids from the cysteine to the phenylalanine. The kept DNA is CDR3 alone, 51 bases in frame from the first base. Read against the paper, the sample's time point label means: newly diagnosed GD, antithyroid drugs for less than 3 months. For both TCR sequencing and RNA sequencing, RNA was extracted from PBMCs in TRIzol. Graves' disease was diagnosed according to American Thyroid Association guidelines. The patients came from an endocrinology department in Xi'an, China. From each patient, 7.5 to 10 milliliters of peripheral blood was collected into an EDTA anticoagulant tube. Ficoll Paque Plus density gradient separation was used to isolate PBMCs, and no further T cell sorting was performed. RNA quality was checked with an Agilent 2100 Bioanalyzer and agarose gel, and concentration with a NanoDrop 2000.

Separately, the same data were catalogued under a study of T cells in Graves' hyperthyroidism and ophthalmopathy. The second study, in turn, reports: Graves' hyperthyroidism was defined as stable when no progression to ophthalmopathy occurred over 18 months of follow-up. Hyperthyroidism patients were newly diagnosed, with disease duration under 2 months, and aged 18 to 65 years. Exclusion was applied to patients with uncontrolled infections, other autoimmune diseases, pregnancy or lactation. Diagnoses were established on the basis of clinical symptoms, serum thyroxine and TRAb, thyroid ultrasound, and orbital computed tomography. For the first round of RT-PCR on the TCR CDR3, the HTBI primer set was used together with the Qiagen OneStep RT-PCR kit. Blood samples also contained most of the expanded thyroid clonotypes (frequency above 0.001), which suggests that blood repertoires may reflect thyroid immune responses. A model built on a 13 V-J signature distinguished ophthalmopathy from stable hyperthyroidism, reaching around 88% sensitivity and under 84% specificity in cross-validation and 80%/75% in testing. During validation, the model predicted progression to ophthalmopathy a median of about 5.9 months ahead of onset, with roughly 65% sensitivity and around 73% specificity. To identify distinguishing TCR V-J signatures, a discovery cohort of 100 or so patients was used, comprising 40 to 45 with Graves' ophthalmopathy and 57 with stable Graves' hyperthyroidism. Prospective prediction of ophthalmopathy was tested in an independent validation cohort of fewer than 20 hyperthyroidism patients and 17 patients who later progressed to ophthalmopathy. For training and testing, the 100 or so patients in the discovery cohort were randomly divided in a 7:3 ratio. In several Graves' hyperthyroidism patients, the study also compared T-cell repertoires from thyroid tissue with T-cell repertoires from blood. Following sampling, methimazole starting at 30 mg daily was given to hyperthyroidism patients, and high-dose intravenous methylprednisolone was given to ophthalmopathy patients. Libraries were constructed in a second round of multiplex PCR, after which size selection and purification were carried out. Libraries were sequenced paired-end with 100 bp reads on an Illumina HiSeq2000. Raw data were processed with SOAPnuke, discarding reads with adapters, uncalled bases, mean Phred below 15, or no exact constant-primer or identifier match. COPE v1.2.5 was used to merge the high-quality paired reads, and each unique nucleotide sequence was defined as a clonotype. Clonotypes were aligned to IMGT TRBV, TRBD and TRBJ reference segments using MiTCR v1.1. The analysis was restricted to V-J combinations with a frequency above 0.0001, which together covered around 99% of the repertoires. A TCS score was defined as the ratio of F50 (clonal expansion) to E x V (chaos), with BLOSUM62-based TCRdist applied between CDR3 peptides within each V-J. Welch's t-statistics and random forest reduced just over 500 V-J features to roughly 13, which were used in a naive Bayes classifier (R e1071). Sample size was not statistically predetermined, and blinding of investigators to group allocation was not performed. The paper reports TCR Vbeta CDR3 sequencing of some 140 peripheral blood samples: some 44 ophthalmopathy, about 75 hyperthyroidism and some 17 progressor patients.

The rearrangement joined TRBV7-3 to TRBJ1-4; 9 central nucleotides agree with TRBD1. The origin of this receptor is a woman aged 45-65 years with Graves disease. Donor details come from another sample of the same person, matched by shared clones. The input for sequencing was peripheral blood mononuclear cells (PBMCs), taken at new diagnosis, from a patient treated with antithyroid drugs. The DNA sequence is TGTGCCAGCAGCCCCCAGGGGAAGACAGGGGGTAATGAAAAACTGTTTTTT. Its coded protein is CASSPQGKTGGNEKLFF.